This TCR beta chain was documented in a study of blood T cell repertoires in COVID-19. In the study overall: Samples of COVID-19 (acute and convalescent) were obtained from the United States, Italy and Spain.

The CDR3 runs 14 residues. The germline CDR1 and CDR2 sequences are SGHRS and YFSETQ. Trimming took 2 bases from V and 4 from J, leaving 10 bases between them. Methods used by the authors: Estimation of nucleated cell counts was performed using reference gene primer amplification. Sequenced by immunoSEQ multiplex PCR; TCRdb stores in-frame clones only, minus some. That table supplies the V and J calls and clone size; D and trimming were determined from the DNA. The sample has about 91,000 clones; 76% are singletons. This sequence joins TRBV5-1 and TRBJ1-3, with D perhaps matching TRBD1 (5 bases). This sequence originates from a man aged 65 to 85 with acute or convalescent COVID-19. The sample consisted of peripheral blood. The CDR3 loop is CASSFGGIGNTIYF. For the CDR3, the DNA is TGCGCCAGCAGCTTCGGGGGTATAGGAAACACCATATATTTT. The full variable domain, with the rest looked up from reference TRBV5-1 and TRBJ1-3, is KAGVTQTPRYLIKTRGQQVTLSCSPISGHRSVSWYQQTPGQGLQFLFEYFSETQRNKGNFPGRFSGRQFSNSRSEMNVSTLELGDSALYLCASSFGGIGNTIYFGEGSWLTVV.